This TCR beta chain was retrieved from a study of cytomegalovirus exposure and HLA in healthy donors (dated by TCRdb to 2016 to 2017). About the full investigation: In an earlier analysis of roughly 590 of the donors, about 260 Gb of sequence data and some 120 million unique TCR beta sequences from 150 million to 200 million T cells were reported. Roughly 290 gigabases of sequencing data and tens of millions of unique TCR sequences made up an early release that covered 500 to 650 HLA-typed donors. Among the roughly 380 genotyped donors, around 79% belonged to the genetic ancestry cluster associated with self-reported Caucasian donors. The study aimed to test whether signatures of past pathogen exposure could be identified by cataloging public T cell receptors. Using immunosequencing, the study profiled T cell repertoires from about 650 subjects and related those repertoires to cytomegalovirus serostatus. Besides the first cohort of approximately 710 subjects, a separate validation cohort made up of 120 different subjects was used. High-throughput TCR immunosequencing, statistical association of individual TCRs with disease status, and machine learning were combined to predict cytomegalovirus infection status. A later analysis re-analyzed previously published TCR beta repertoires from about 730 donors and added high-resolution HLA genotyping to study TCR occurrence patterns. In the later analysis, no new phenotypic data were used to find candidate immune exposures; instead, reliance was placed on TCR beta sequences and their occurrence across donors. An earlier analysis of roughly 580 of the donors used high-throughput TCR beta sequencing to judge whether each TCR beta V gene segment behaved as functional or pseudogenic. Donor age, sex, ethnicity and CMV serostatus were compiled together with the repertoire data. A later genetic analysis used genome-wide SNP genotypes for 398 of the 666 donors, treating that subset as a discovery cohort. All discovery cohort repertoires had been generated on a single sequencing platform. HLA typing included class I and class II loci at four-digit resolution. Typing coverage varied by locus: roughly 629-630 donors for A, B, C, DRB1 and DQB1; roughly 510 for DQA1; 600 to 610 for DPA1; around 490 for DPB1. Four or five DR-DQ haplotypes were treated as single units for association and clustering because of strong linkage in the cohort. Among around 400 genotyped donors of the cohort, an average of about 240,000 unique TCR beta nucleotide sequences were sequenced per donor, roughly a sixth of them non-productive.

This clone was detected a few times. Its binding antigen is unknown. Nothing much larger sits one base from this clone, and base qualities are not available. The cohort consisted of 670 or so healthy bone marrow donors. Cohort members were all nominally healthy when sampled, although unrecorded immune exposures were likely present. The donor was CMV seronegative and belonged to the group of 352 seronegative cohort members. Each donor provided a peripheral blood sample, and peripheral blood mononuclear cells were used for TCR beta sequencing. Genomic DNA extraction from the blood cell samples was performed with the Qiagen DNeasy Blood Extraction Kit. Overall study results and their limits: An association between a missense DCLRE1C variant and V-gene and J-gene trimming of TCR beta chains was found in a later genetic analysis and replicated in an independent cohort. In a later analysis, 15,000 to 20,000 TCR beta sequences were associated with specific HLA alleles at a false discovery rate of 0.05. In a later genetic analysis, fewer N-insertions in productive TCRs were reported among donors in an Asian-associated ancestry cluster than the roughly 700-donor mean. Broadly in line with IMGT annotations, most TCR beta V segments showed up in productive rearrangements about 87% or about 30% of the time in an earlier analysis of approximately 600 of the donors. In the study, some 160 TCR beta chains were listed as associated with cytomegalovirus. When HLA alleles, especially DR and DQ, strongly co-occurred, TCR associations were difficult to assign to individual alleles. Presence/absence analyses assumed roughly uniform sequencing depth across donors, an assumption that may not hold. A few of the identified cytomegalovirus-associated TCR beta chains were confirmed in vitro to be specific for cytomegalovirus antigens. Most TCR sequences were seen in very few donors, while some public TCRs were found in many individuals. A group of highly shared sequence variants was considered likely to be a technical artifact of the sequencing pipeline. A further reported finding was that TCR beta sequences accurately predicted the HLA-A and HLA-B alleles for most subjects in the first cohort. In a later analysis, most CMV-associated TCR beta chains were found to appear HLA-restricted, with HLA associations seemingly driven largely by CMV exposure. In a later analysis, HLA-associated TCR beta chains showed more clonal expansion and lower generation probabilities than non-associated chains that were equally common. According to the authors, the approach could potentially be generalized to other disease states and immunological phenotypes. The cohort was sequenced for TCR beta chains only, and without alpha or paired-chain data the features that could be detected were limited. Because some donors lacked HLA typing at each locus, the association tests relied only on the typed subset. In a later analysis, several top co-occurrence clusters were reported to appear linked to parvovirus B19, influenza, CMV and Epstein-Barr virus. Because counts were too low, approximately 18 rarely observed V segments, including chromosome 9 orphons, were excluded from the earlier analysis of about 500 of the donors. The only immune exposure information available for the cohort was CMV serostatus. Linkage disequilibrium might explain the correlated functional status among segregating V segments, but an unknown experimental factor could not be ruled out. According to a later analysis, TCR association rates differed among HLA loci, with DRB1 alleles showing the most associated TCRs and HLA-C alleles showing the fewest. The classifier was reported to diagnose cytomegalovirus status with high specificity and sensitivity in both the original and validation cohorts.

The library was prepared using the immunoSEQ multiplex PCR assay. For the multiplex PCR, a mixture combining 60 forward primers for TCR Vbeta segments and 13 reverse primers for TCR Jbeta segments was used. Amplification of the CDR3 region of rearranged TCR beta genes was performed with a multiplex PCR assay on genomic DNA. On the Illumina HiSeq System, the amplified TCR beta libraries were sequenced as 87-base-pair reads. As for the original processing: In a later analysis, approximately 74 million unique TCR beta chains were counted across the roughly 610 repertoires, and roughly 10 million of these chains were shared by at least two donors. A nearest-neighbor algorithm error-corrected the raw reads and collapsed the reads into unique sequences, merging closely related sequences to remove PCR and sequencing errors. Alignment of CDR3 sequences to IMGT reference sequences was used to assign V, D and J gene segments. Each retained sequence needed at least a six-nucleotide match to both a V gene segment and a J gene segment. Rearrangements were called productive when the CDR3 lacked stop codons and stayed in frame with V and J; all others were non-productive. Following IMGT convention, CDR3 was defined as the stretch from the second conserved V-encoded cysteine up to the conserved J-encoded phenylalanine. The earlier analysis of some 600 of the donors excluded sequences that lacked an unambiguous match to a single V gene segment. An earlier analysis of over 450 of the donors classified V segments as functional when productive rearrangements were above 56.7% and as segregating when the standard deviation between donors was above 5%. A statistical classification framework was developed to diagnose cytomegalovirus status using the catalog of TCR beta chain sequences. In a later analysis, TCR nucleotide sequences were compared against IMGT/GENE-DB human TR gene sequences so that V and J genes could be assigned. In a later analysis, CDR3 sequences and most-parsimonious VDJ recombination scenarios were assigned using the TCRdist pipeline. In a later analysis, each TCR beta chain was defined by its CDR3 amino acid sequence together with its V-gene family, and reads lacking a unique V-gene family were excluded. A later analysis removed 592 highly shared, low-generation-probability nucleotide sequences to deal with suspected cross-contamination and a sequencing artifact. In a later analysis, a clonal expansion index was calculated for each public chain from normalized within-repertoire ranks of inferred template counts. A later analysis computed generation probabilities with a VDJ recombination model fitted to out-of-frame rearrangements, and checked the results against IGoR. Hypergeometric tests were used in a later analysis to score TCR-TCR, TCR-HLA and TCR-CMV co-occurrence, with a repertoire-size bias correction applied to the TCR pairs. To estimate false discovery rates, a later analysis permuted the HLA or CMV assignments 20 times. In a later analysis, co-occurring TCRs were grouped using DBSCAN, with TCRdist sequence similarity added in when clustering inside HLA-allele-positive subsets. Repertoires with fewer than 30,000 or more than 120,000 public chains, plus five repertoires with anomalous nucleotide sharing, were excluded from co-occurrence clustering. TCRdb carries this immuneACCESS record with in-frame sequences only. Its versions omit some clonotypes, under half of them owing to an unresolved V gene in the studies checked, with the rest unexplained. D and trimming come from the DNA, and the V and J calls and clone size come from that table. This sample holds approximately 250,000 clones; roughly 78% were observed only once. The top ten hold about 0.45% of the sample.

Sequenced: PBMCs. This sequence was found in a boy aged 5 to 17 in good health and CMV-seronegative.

The DNA is as follows: TGTGCCAGCAGCGTACGCCGAGGCGCAGATACGCAGTATTTT. It translates to CASSVRRGADTQYF. This chain joins TRBV9 to TRBJ2-3; too little of a D gene remains to name it. Relative to germline, V is 1 base shorter and J is 4 bases shorter, with 10 bases between their ends. Counted from cysteine to phenylalanine, this CDR3 has 14 amino acids. Only the CDR3 DNA stays, 42 bases, in frame from base 1. For CDR1 and CDR2, the germline V gene lists SGDLS and YYNGEE. With the rest looked up from the reference TRBV9 and TRBJ2-3 genes rather than sequenced, the full variable domain is DSGVTQTPKHLITATGQRVTLRCSPRSGDLSVYWYQQSLDQGLQFLIQYYNGEERAKGNILERFSAQQFPDLHSELNLSSLELGDSALYFCASSVRRGADTQYFGPGTRLTVL.